This T cell receptor beta chain was captured by sequencing in a study of blood T cell repertoires in COVID-19. Repertoires were generated with immunoSEQ multiplex PCR, while TCRdb's copy carries only in-frame clones and drops some. Among under 350,000 clones listed, 65% to 90% were seen once. The source of this sequence is a middle-aged woman with acute COVID-19. Specimen: PBMCs or T cells enriched from blood (not recorded which).

In DNA, the CDR3 is TGCGCCAGCAGCCAAGTGAATGCCCGGGAAGGAGGCTACACCTTC. Residues: CASSQVNAREGGYTF. The chain uses TRBV4-3 and TRBJ1-2, with D unresolved. The germline V and J ends were trimmed by 1 base and 8 bases, with 17 bases remaining between them. The CDR3 consists of 15 residues. Germline assignment: CDR1 LGHNA and CDR2 YSLEER.